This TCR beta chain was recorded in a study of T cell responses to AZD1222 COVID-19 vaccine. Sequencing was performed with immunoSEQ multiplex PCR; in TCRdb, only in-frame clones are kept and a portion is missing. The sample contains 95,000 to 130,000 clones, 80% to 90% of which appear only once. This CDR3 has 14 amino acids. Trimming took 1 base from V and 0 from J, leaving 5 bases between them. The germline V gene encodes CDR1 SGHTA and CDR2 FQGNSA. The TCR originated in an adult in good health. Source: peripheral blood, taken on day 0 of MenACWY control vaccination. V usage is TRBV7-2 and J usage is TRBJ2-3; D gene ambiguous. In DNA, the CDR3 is TGTGCCAGCAGCTTAGAGGGTAGCACAGATACGCAGTATTTT. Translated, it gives CASSLEGSTDTQYF.